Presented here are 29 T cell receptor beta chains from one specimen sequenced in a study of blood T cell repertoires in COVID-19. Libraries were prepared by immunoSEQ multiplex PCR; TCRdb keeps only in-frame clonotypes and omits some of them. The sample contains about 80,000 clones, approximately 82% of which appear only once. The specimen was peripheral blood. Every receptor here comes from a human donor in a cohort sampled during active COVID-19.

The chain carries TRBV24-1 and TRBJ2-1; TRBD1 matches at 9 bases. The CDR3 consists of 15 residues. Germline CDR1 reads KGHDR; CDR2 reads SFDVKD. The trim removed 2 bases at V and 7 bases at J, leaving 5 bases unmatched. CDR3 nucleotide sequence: TGTGCCACCAGTGATTCCGGGACAGGGATAAATGAGCAGTTCTTC. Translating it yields CATSDSGTGINEQFF.

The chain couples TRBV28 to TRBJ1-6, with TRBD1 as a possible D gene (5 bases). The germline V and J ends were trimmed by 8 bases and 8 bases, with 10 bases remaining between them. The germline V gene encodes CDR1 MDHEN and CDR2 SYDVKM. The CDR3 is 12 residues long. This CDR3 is CASFQGDSPLHF. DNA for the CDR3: TGTGCCAGCTTCCAGGGCGATTCACCCCTCCACTTT.

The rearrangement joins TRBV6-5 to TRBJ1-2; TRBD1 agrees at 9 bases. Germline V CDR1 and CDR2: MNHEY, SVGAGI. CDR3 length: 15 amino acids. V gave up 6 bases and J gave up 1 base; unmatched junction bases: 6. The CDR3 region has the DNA TGTGCCAGCAGACGAAACAGGGGGCTTAACTATGGCTACACCTTC. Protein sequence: CASRRNRGLNYGYTF.

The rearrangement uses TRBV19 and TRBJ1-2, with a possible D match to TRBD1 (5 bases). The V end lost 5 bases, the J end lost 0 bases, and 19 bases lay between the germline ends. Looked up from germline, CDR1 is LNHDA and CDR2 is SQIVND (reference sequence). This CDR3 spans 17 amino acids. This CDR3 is CASSAIPRTKTNYGYTF. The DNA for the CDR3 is TGTGCCAGTAGTGCGATCCCCCGGACAAAGACTAACTATGGCTACACCTTC.

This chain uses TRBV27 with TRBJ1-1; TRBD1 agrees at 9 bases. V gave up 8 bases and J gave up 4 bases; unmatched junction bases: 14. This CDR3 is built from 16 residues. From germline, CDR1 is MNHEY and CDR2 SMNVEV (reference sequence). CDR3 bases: TGTGCCAGCCTAAAGTCCCCACAGGGGGCTGTCACTGAAGCTTTCTTT. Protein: CASLKSPQGAVTEAFF.

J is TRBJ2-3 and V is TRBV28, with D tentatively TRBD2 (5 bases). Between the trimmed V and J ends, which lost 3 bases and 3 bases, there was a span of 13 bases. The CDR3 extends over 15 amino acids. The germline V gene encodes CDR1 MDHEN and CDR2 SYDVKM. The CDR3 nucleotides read TGTGCCAGCAGTTTTTCCGGGGATGAAACAGATACGCAGTATTTT. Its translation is CASSFSGDETDTQYF.

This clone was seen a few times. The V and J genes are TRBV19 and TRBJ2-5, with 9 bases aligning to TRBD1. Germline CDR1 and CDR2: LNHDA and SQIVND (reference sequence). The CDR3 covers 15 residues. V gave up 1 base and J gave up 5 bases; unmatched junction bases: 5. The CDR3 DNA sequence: TGTGCCAGTAGTATAGGGACAGGGGTAAGGGAGACCCAGTACTTC. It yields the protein CASSIGTGVRETQYF. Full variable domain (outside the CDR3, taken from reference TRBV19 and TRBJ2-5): DGGITQSPKYLFRKEGQNVTLSCEQNLNHDAMYWYRQDPGQGLRLIYYSQIVNDFQKGDIAEGYSVSREKKESFPLTVTSAQKNPTAFYLCASSIGTGVRETQYFGPGTRLLVL.

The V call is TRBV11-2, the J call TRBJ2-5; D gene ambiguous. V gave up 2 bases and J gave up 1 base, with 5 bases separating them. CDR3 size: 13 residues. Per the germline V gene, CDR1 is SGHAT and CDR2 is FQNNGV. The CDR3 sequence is CASSLWLQETQYF. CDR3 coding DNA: TGTGCCAGCAGCTTATGGCTCCAAGAGACCCAGTACTTC.

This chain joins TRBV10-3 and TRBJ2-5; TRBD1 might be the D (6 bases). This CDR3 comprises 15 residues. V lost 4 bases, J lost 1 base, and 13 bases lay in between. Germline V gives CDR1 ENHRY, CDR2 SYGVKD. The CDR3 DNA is TGTGCCATCAGTGTCAGGCAGGGGCCCCAAGAGACCCAGTACTTC. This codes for CAISVRQGPQETQYF.

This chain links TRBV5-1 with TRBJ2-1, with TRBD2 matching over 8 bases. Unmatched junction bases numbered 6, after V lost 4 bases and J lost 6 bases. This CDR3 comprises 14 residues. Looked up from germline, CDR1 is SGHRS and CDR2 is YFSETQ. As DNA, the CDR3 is TGCGCCAGCAGCCAAAGAGGGACTAGCAATGAGCAGTTCTTC. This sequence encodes CASSQRGTSNEQFF.

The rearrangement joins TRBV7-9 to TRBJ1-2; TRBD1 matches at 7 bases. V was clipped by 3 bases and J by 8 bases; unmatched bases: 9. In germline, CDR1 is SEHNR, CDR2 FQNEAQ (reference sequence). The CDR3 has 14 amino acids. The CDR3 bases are TGTGCCAGCAGCTTGACAGGGAGAGAAAAGGGCTACACCTTC. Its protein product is CASSLTGREKGYTF.

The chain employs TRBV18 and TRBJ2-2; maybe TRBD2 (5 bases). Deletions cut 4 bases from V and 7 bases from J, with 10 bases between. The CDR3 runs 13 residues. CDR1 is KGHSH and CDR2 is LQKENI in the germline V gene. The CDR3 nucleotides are TGTGCCAGCTCACTAACGGAGGTCGGGGAGCTGTTTTTT. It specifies CASSLTEVGELFF.

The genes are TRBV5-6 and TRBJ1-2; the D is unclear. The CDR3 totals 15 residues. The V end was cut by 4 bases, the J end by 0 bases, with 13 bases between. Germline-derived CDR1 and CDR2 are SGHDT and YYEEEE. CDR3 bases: TGTGCCAGCAGCCCGGAGGGCCCAGCTAACTATGGCTACACCTTC. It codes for CASSPEGPANYGYTF.

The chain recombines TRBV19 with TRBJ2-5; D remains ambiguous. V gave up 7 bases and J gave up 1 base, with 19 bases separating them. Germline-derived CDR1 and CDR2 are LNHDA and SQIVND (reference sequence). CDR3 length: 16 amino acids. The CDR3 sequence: CASNPRWPPTQETQYF. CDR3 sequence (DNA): TGTGCCAGTAATCCTCGCTGGCCTCCCACCCAAGAGACCCAGTACTTC. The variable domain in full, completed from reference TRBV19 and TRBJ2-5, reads DGGITQSPKYLFRKEGQNVTLSCEQNLNHDAMYWYRQDPGQGLRLIYYSQIVNDFQKGDIAEGYSVSREKKESFPLTVTSAQKNPTAFYLCASNPRWPPTQETQYFGPGTRLLVL.

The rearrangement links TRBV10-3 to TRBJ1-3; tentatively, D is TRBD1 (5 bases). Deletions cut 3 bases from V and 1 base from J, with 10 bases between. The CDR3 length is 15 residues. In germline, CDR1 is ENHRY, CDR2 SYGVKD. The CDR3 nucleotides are TGTGCCATCAGTGACCCGACAGTGTCTGGAAACACCATATATTTT. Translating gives CAISDPTVSGNTIYF.

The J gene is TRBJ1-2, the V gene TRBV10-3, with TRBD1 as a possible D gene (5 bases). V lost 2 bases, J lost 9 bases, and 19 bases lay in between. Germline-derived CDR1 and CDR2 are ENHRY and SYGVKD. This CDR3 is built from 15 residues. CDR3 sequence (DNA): TGTGCCATCAGTGAGCCCTTACAGGTCTACCTACGCTACACCTTC. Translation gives CAISEPLQVYLRYTF.

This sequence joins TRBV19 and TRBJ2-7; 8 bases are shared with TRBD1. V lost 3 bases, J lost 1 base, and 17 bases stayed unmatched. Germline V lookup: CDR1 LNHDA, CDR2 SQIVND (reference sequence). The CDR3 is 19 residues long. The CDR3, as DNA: TGTGCCAGTAGTATCGGTCGGATATCCCCGAGACAGGGGTCCTACGAGCAGTACTTC. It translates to CASSIGRISPRQGSYEQYF. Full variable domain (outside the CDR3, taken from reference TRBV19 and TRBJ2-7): DGGITQSPKYLFRKEGQNVTLSCEQNLNHDAMYWYRQDPGQGLRLIYYSQIVNDFQKGDIAEGYSVSREKKESFPLTVTSAQKNPTAFYLCASSIGRISPRQGSYEQYFGPGTRLTVT.

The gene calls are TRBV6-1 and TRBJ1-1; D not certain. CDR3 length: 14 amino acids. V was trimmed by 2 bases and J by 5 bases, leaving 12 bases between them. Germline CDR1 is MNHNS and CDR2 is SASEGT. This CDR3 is CASSELGASTEAFF. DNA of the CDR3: TGTGCCAGCAGTGAATTGGGAGCCAGTACTGAAGCTTTCTTT.

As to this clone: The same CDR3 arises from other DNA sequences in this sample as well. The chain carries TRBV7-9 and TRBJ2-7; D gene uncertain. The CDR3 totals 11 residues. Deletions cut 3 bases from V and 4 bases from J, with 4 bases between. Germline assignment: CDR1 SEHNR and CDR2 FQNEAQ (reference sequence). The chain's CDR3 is CASSFLYEQYF. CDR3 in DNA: TGTGCCAGCAGCTTCTTATACGAGCAGTACTTC.

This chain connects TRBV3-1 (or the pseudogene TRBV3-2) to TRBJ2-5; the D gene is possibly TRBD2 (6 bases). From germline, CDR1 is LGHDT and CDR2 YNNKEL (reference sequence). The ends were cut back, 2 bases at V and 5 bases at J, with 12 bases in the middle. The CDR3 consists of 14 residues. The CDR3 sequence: CASSQRSAGETQYF. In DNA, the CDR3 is TGTGCCAGCAGCCAAAGGTCCGCGGGGGAGACCCAGTACTTC.

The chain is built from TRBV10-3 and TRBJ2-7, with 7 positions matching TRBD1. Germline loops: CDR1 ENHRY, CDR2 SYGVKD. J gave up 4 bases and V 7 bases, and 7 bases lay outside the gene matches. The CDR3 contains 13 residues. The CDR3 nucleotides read TGTGCCATCACGCAGGGACAGAGGTACGAGCAGTACTTC. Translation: CAITQGQRYEQYF.

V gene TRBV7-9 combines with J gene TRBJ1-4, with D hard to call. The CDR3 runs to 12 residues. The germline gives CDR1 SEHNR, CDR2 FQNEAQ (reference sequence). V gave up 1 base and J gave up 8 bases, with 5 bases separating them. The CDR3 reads CASSLDWEKLFF. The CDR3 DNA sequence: TGTGCCAGCAGCTTAGACTGGGAAAAACTGTTTTTT.

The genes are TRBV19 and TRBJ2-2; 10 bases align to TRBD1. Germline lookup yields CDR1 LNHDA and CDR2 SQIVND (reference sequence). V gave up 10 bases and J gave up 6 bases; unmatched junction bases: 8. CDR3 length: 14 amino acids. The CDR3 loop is CATKRDRGAGELFF. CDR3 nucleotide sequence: TGTGCCACAAAACGGGACAGGGGAGCCGGGGAGCTGTTTTTT.

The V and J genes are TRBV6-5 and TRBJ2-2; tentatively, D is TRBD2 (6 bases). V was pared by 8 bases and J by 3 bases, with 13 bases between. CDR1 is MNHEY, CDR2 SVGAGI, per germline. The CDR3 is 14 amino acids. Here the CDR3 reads CASLKGRYTGELFF. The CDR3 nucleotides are TGTGCCAGCCTTAAGGGGAGGTACACCGGGGAGCTGTTTTTT.

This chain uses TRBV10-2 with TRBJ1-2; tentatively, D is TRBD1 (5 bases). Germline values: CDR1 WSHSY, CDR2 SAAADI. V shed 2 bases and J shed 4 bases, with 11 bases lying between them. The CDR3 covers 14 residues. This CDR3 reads CASSEADTVYGYTF. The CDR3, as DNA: TGCGCCAGCAGTGAGGCGGACACCGTCTATGGCTACACCTTC.

CDR3 nucleotide sequence: TGTGCCAGCAGGTATACAGTCTCTGAAGGCTCTGGGGCCAACGTCCTGACTTTC. This encodes CASRYTVSEGSGANVLTF. The chain uses TRBV27 and TRBJ2-6; unclear D gene. The CDR3 length is 18 residues. The V and J ends lost 6 bases and 0 bases respectively, with 18 bases between them. CDR1 MNHEY and CDR2 SMNVEV come from the germline V gene (reference sequence).

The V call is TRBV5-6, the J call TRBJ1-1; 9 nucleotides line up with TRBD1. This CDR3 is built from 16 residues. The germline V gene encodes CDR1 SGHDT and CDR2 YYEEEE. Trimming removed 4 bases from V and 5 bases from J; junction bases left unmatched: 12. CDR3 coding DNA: TGTGCCAGCAGCGGTCTTACAGGGGGCGTTGGGACTGAAGCTTTCTTT. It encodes CASSGLTGGVGTEAFF.

The CDR3 DNA is TGTGCCAGCAGGGACCAGACAGTCTCTAGCTATGGCTACACCTTC. Encoded protein: CASRDQTVSSYGYTF. V gene TRBV6-5 combines with J gene TRBJ1-2; TRBD1 is a possible D gene (5 bases). V was pared by 6 bases and J by 4 bases, with 18 bases between. The CDR3 loop spans 15 amino acids. Germline CDR1 is MNHEY and CDR2 is SVGAGI.

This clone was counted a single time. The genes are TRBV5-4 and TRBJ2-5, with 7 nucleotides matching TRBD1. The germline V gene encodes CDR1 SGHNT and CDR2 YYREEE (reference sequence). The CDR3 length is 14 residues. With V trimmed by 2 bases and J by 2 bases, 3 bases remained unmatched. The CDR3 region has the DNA TGTGCCAGCAGCTTAGGACAGGTACAAGAGACCCAGTACTTC. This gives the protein CASSLGQVQETQYF.